This T cell receptor beta chain was identified during a study of OX40 agonist ivuxolimab in advanced cancers. Study-level points and caveats: The study found among the lowest clonal expansion in partial responders at 0.1-3.0 mg/kg.

With respect to this clone: Antigen specificity is unknown.

The protocol was immunoSEQ multiplex PCR, while the TCRdb copy is restricted to in-frame clones and leaves out a portion. The table records about 58,000 clones, roughly nine tenths of them present only once. The CDR3 is 16 amino acids. The germline V and J ends were trimmed by 0 bases and 0 bases, with 10 bases remaining between them. Germline CDR1 is SGHTS and CDR2 is YDEGEE. The chain links TRBV5-8 to TRBJ1-5; D gene unclear. The material was CD4+ or CD8+ T cells sorted from blood, obtained in a trial of the OX40 agonist ivuxolimab. The TCR was taken from an adult with an advanced solid tumor such as melanoma, head and neck, liver or kidney cancer. The CDR3 DNA reads as TGTGCCAGCAGCTTGGAAAAGGGAATTAGCAATCAGCCCCAGCATTTT. Protein: CASSLEKGISNQPQHF.